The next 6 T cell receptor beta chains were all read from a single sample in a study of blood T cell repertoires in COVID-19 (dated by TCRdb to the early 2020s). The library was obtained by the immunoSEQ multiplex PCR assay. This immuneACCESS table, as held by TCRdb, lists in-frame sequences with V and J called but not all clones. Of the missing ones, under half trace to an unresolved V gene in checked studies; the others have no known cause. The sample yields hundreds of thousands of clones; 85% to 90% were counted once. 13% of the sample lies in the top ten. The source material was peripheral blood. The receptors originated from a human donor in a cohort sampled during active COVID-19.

Here the CDR3 reads CASSLALATETQYF. CDR3 nucleotide sequence: TGTGCCAGCAGCTTAGCACTAGCGACCGAGACCCAGTACTTC. The rearrangement uses TRBV11-2 and TRBJ2-5, with 7 nucleotides matching TRBD2. V gave up 1 base and J gave up 5 bases; unmatched junction bases: 4. This CDR3 has 14 amino acids. Germline CDR1 and CDR2: SGHAT and FQNNGV.

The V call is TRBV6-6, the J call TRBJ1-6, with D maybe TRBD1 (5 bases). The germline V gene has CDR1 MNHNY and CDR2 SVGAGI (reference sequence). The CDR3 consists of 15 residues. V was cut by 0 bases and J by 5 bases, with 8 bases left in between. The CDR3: CASSYSDSNNSPLHF. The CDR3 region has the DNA TGTGCCAGCAGTTACTCCGACAGTAATAATTCACCCCTCCACTTT.

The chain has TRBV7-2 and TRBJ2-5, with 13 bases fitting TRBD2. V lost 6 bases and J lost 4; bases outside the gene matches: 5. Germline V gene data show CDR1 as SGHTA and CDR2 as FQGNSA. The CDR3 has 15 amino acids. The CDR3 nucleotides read TGTGCCAGCAGAGAGGGACTAGCGGGAACAGAGACCCAGTACTTC. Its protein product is CASREGLAGTETQYF.

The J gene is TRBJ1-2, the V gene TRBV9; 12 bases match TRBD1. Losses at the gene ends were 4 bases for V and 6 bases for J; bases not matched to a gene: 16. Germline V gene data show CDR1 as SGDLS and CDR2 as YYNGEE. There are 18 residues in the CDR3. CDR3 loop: CASSLKPGQGASRDGYTF. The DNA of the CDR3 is TGTGCCAGCAGCTTAAAACCGGGACAGGGGGCAAGTCGGGATGGCTACACCTTC.

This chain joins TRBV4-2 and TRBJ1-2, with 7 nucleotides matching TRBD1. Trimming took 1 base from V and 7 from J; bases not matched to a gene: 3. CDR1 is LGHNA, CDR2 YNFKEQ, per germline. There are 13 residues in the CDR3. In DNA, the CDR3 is TGTGCCAGCAGCCAAGTCTCAGGGGGTGGCTACACCTTC. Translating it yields CASSQVSGGGYTF.

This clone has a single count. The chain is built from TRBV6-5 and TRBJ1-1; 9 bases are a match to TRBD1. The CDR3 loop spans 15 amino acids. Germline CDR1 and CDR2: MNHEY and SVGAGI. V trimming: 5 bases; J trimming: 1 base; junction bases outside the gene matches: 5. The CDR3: CASSQQTGGNTEAFF. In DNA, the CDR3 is TGTGCCAGCAGTCAACAGACAGGGGGGAACACTGAAGCTTTCTTT.